This TCR beta chain stems from a study of blood T cell repertoires in COVID-19. Study-wide context: T cells, B-cell-depleted T cells, or PBMCs supplied cDNA or gDNA.

The CDR3 spans 15 residues. Germline-derived CDR1 and CDR2 are KGHSH and LQKENI. Unmatched junction bases numbered 3, after V lost 3 bases and J lost 7 bases. Using immunoSEQ multiplex PCR, the repertoire was profiled, and TCRdb retains in-frame clones only, with some absent. The data hold under 350,000 clones, with approximately 86% observed a single time. Researchers sorted participants into cohorts using their self-reported clinical history. The sequenced sample was PBMCs or T cells enriched from blood (not recorded which). The chain recombines TRBV18 with TRBJ1-6; 10 nucleotides line up with TRBD1. The sequence was collected from a woman in her thirties or forties with acute COVID-19. Written as DNA, the CDR3 is TGTGCCAGCTCACCGGGGGACAGGGGAAATTCACCCCTCCACTTT. The encoded protein is CASSPGDRGNSPLHF. Together with reference TRBV18 and TRBJ1-6, the CDR3 gives the full variable domain: NAGVMQNPRHLVRRRGQEARLRCSPMKGHSHVYWYRQLPEEGLKFMVYLQKENIIDESGMPKERFSAEFPKEGPSILRIQQVVRGDSAAYFCASSPGDRGNSPLHFGNGTRLTVT.